This T cell receptor (beta chain) was observed in a study of blood T cell repertoires in COVID-19. V was clipped by 3 bases and J by 5 bases; unmatched bases: 7. Germline V gene sequence: CDR1 SGDLS, CDR2 YYNGEE. CDR3 size: 16 residues. Data came from immunoSEQ multiplex PCR; TCRdb stores just in-frame clones and leaves some out. The repertoire holds over 150,000 clones, with about 80% as singletons. This sequence was found in a woman of 80 years or more with acute or convalescent COVID-19. Sequences were obtained from peripheral blood. The chain couples TRBV9 to TRBJ1-6; TRBD1 agrees at 8 bases. CDR3 protein: CASSAGTGMNNSPLHF. Here the CDR3 DNA reads TGTGCCAGCAGCGCTGGGACAGGAATGAATAATTCACCCCTCCACTTT. The complete variable domain, with remaining parts taken from reference TRBV9 and TRBJ1-6, reads DSGVTQTPKHLITATGQRVTLRCSPRSGDLSVYWYQQSLDQGLQFLIQYYNGEERAKGNILERFSAQQFPDLHSELNLSSLELGDSALYFCASSAGTGMNNSPLHFGNGTRLTVT.